The text below deals with one T cell receptor beta chain. With 0 bases clipped from V and 9 bases from J, the junction kept 6 bases outside the gene matches. The CDR3 has 15 amino acids. Germline lookup yields CDR1 SGHDN and CDR2 FVKESK. The sample belongs to a study of T cells after posttransplantation cyclophosphamide. Control samples came 1 year after myeloablative marrow transplants with methotrexate plus calcineurin inhibitor. Data came from immunoSEQ multiplex PCR; TCRdb stores just in-frame clones and leaves some out. This sample has 20,000 to 25,000 clones, with over 75% found just once. The material sequenced was PBMCs, taken just over 350 days after allogeneic stem cell transplant with calcineurin inhibitor and methotrexate. The TCR originated in a female patient in her 30s who received an allogeneic stem cell transplant from an unrelated donor, was CMV-positive, and had acute and chronic GVHD. Some T cells may be transferred from the graft donor. This chain links TRBV14 with TRBJ2-1; 9 bases are a match to TRBD1. CDR3 bases: TGTGCCAGCAGCCAAGAGGGGACAGGGCCCTTTGAGCAGTTCTTC. Its translation: CASSQEGTGPFEQFF.